This is a list of T cell receptor beta chains from one sample in a study of blood T cell repertoires in COVID-19. TCRdb's copy holds only in-frame clones and misses some; the assay was immunoSEQ multiplex PCR. The repertoire holds about 250,000 clones, with roughly 90% as singletons. Sequencing input: peripheral blood. The source of these receptors is a woman aged 55-69 years with COVID-19, enrolled during active disease. The CDR3 runs from the conserved cysteine through the conserved F or W. The D gene is left open where the match is weak. Some rows mark clone size as missing; the rest say once, few, many or name a class of expanded clone.

.,TRBJ1-3,15,.,TRBV19,TGTGCCAGTAGTCACCAAAGGAGGTCCGGAAACACCATATATTTT,CASSHQRRSGNTIYF
TRBD2,TRBJ2-1,14,.,TRBV19,TGTGCCAGTAGTATGGCGGGGGGGAACAATGAGCAGTTCTTC,CASSMAGGNNEQFF
TRBD2,TRBJ2-5,15,.,TRBV7-2,TGTGCCAGCAGCTTAGGGGGGACTAGCGCAAAGACCCAGTACTTC,CASSLGGTSAKTQYF
.,TRBJ1-2,15,.,TRBV7-2,TGTGCCAGCAGCTTAGCTGGACAGCCCCTCTATGGCTACACCTTC,CASSLAGQPLYGYTF
.,TRBJ1-2,11,.,TRBV2,TGTGCCAGCAGTCGGGATGGGTTTCGGCCCTTC,CASSRDGFRPF
TRBD1,TRBJ2-1,16,.,TRBV18,TGTGCCAGCTCGCCATTTTCGGGACAGGCTAACAATGAGCAGTTCTTC,CASSPFSGQANNEQFF
.,TRBJ1-1,15,.,TRBV6-5,TGTGCCAGCAGTTACTACCGACAGGCAGACACTGAAGCTTTCTTT,CASSYYRQADTEAFF
TRBD1,TRBJ2-7,15,.,TRBV3-1/TRBV3-2,TGTGCCAGCAGCCAAGCGGGACAGACCTCCTACGAGCAGTACTTC,CASSQAGQTSYEQYF
.,TRBJ2-7,14,.,TRBV13,TGTGCCAGCAGCTTACGAACGGTTCGCAACGAGCAGTACTTC,CASSLRTVRNEQYF
.,TRBJ1-2,15,.,TRBV14,TGTGCCAGCAGCCAAGGAAGGGGGATGTTCTATGGCTACACCTTC,CASSQGRGMFYGYTF
TRBD2,TRBJ2-7,15,.,TRBV3-1/TRBV3-2,TGTGCCAGCAGCCTGGGACTAGCGGGGGGGCAGGAGCAGTACTTC,CASSLGLAGGQEQYF
TRBD1,TRBJ1-5,13,few,TRBV7-2,TGTGCCAGCAGGACAGGGACCGCTGGGCCCCAGCATTTT,CASRTGTAGPQHF
.,TRBJ1-1,16,once,TRBV4-3,TGCGCCAGCAGCCCAGGACACGGACAGCCGAACACTGAAGCTTTCTTT,CASSPGHGQPNTEAFF
.,TRBJ1-5,18,.,TRBV4-2,TGTGCCAGCAGCCAAGATATGGGAGGGTTTCTTAGCAATCAGCCCCAGCATTTT,CASSQDMGGFLSNQPQHF
TRBD1,TRBJ1-6,17,.,TRBV19,TGTGCCACTCTCGACCTCGGACAGGGGGGACATAATTCACCCCTCCACTTT,CATLDLGQGGHNSPLHF
.,TRBJ2-7,15,once,TRBV11-2,TGTGCCAGCAGCTCCCAGAGAGGGCTTCGCAATGAGCAGTACTTC,CASSSQRGLRNEQYF
.,TRBJ2-7,14,.,TRBV30,TGTGCCTGGACCCCTCCGGACAGTTACTACGAGCAGTACTTC,CAWTPPDSYYEQYF
.,TRBJ2-3,15,.,TRBV5-1,TGCGCCAGCAGCTTGGGTCCTGATATCGCGGATACGCAGTATTTT,CASSLGPDIADTQYF
TRBD2,TRBJ2-4,17,.,TRBV5-4,TGTGCCAGCAGCCCTACGGGGCGGGAGGGGTCCAAAAACATTCAGTACTTC,CASSPTGREGSKNIQYF
TRBD1,TRBJ1-2,14,.,TRBV5-8,TGTGCCAGCAGCTTGACCAGGGGGAACTATGGCTACACCTTC,CASSLTRGNYGYTF
TRBD1,TRBJ1-5,20,.,TRBV18,TGTGCCAGCTCACCAGGCGTGCCCGGACAGGGGGCCATTAGCAATCAGCCCCAGCATTTT,CASSPGVPGQGAISNQPQHF
TRBD1,TRBJ1-2,14,.,TRBV2,TGTGCCAGCAGGCCGACAGGGCGGGACTATGGCTACACCTTC,CASRPTGRDYGYTF
.,TRBJ1-5,15,.,TRBV30,TGTGCCTGGAGTGGACCGGGGGTTGGGAATCAGCCCCAGCATTTT,CAWSGPGVGNQPQHF
.,TRBJ2-1,16,.,TRBV5-4,TGTGCCAGCAGCTTGGCTGGGGCAGGAAACTACAATGAGCAGTTCTTC,CASSLAGAGNYNEQFF
TRBD2,TRBJ2-5,15,once,TRBV7-9,TGTGCCAGCAGCTTTAGCGGGGGGTACCAAGAGACCCAGTACTTC,CASSFSGGYQETQYF
.,TRBJ1-1,16,.,TRBV21-1,TGTGCCAGCAGCAAACTCTCAGGGGCGGCGGACACTGAAGCTTTCTTT,CASSKLSGAADTEAFF
TRBD1,TRBJ1-2,16,.,TRBV13,TGTGCCAGCAGCTTAGCTCGGCAGGGGGTGGGGTATGGCTACACCTTC,CASSLARQGVGYGYTF
TRBD2,TRBJ2-3,15,.,TRBV6-6,TGTGCCAGCAGACCACCCGGGGGGAGCACAGATACGCAGTATTTT,CASRPPGGSTDTQYF
.,TRBJ1-6,14,.,TRBV9,TGTGCCAGCAGCGTAGTAGACAACAATTCACCCCTCCACTTT,CASSVVDNNSPLHF
.,TRBJ2-7,12,.,TRBV2,TGTGCCAGTGACAACAGGGTTGGCGAGCAGTACTTC,CASDNRVGEQYF
.,TRBJ2-7,14,once,TRBV7-8,TGTGCCAGCAGCCCCGGAGCGACTGGATACGAGCAGTACTTC,CASSPGATGYEQYF
.,TRBJ2-1,10,.,TRBV27,TGTGCCAGCACCCACACTGAGCAGTTCTTC,CASTHTEQFF
TRBD1,TRBJ1-4,14,.,TRBV27,TGTGCCAGCAGTCCCCAGGGACAGGGCGAAAAACTGTTTTTT,CASSPQGQGEKLFF
TRBD2,TRBJ2-7,15,.,TRBV7-9,TGTGCCAGCAGCTTAATGGGGGGGTTGAACTACGAGCAGTACTTC,CASSLMGGLNYEQYF
.,TRBJ1-4,15,.,TRBV4-1,TGCGCCAGCAGCCAAGATACGGGTCAGAATGAAAAACTGTTTTTT,CASSQDTGQNEKLFF
TRBD1,TRBJ1-1,15,once,TRBV10-3,TGTGCCTCTACCGGGACAGGGGGAAGGAGGACTGAAGCTTTCTTT,CASTGTGGRRTEAFF
.,TRBJ1-4,15,.,TRBV7-2,TGTGCCAGCAGCTTAGTAGGGACTACTAATGAAAAACTGTTTTTT,CASSLVGTTNEKLFF
TRBD2,TRBJ2-7,14,.,TRBV27,TGTGCCAGCAGTTTACGGGGGGTCCCCCTCGAGCAGTACTTC,CASSLRGVPLEQYF
TRBD1,TRBJ1-1,15,.,TRBV7-9,TGTGCCAGCAGCTTAGTCTCAGGGGGTGGGACTGAAGCTTTCTTT,CASSLVSGGGTEAFF
.,TRBJ2-3,16,once,TRBV3-1/TRBV3-2,TGTGCCAGCAGCTACAGCGGGACAAGTCGAACAGATACGCAGTATTTT,CASSYSGTSRTDTQYF
.,TRBJ1-2,16,.,TRBV4-1,TGCGCCAGCAGCCAGACAGGTGGGGTTGCTAACTATGGCTACACCTTC,CASSQTGGVANYGYTF
TRBD1,TRBJ2-1,13,.,TRBV6-5,TGTGCCAGCATGTCACAGGGGGTCAGTGAGCAGTTCTTC,CASMSQGVSEQFF
.,TRBJ1-1,15,.,TRBV25-1,TGTGCCAGCAGTGAAGTAAAGGGGCGGCGATCTGAAGCTTTCTTT,CASSEVKGRRSEAFF
.,TRBJ1-5,12,.,TRBV3-1/TRBV3-2,TGTGCCAGCAGCCAACCAAATCAGCCCCAGCATTTT,CASSQPNQPQHF
TRBD1,TRBJ1-3,15,.,TRBV7-8,TGTGCCAGCAGCCCACAGGGGCAGGCTGGAAACACCATATATTTT,CASSPQGQAGNTIYF
.,TRBJ1-1,12,.,TRBV7-9,TGTGCCAGCAGCCCCCCGGGGACTGAAGCTTTCTTT,CASSPPGTEAFF
.,TRBJ2-1,16,.,TRBV4-2,TGTGCCAGCAGCCAAGTTAGCGGCCCTTCCTACAATGAGCAGTTCTTC,CASSQVSGPSYNEQFF
.,TRBJ1-5,14,.,TRBV9,TGTGCCAGCAGCGCACAGGGAGCGAATCAGCCCCAGCATTTT,CASSAQGANQPQHF
TRBD1,TRBJ1-1,14,.,TRBV7-3,TGTGCCAGCAGCGCAGGGACAGGGAGCACTGAAGCTTTCTTT,CASSAGTGSTEAFF
TRBD2,TRBJ2-3,16,few,TRBV7-2,TGTGCCAGCAGCTTATCGGTAGCGGGGGCAACAGATACGCAGTATTTT,CASSLSVAGATDTQYF
.,TRBJ1-4,15,.,TRBV7-9,TGTGCCAGCAGCAACATGGGAGCAACTAATGAAAAACTGTTTTTT,CASSNMGATNEKLFF
TRBD1,TRBJ2-7,18,.,TRBV4-1,TGCGCCAGCAGCCCCAGAGGGGGGGGGACAGGGGCCACTACGCAGCAGTACTTC,CASSPRGGGTGATTQQYF
TRBD1,TRBJ1-3,17,.,TRBV5-8,TGTGCCAGCAGCCGTATCGGCGGACAGGGCGCAGGAAACACCATATATTTT,CASSRIGGQGAGNTIYF
.,TRBJ1-3,16,.,TRBV5-5,TGTGCCAGCAGCTTGTCCAGGCCTGACTCTGGAAACACCATATATTTT,CASSLSRPDSGNTIYF